The text below deals with one T cell receptor beta chain. As yet, its antigen is unknown. The data are from a study of cytomegalovirus exposure and HLA in healthy donors. In the PCR, 60 Vbeta and 13 Jbeta primers were used. Clones were sequenced by immunoSEQ multiplex PCR, and TCRdb holds only the in-frame ones, with some missing. The profile shows about 150,000 clones, over 65% of them singletons. CDR1 is SNHLY, CDR2 FYNNEI, per germline. The CDR3 is made up of 15 amino acids. V was pared by 5 bases and J by 0 bases, with 11 bases between. General observations from the study: A few chains tied to CMV proved CMV antigen-specific in vitro. A link between a missense DCLRE1C variant and TCR beta V- and J-gene trimming emerged from a later analysis. The investigators catalogued 164 TCR beta chains as cytomegalovirus-associated.

Sequences were obtained from PBMCs. This clonotype originated in a woman between 35 and 50 years old in good health and CMV-seronegative. This chain uses TRBV2 with TRBJ1-5; D is unresolved. The CDR3, as DNA: TGTGCCAGCAGTCCTGAGGCTCATAGCAATCAGCCCCAGCATTTT. It is translated as CASSPEAHSNQPQHF.